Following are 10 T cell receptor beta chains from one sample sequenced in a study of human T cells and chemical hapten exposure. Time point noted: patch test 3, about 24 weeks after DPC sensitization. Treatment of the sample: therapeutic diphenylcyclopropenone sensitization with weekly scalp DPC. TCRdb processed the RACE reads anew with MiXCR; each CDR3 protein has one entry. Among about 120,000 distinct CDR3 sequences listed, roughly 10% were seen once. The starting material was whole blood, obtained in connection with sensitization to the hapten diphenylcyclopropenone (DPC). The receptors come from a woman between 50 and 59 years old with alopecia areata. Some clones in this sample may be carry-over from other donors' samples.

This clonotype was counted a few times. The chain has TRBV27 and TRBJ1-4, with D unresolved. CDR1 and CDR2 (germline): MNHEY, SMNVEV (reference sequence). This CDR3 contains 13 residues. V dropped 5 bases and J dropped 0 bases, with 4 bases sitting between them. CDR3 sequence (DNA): TGTGCCAGCAGTCCCTCAACTAATGAAAAACTGTTTTTT. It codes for CASSPSTNEKLFF.

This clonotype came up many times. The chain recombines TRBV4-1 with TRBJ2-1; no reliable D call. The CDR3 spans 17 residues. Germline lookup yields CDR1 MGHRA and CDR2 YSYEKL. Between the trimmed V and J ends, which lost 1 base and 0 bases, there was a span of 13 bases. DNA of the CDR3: TGCGCCAGCAGCCAAGTAGATATGGGGTTCTCCTACAATGAGCAGTTCTTC. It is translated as CASSQVDMGFSYNEQFF.

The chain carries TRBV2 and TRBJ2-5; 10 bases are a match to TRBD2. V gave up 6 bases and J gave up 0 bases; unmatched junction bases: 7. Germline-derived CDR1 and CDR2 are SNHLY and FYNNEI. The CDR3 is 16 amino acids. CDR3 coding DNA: TGTGCCAGCAGGGCTAGCGGGGGTAGAAACCAAGAGACCCAGTACTTC. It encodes CASRASGGRNQETQYF.

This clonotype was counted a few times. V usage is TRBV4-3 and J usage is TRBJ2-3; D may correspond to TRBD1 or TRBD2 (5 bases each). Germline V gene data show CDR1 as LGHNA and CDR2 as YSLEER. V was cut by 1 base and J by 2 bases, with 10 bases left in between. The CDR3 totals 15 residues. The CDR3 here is CASSQVEGPTDTQYF. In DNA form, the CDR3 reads TGCGCCAGCAGCCAAGTAGAGGGACCCACAGATACGCAGTATTTT.

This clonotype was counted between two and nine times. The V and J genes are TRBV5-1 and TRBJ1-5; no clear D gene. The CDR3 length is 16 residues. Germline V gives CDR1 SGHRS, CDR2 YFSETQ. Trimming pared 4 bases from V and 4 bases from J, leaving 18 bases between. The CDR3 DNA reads TGCGCCAGCAGCCCAGGCACAGAGGGTCTAAATCAGCCCCAGCATTTT. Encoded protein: CASSPGTEGLNQPQHF.

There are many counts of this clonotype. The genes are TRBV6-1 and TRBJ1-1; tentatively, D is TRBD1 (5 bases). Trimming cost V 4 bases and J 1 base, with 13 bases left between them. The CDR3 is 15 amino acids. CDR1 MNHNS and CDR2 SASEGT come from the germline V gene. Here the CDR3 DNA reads TGTGCCAGCAGTGTTGGGGGGTTAGCGAACACTGAAGCTTTCTTT. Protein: CASSVGGLANTEAFF.

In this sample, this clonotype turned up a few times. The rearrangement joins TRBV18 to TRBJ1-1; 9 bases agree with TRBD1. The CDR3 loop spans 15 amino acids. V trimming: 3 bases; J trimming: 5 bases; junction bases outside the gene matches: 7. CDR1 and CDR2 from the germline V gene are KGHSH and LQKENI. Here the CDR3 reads CASSPDRGGFTEAFF. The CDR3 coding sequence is TGTGCCAGCTCACCCGACAGGGGGGGATTTACTGAAGCTTTCTTT. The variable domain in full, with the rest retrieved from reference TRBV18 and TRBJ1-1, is NAGVMQNPRHLVRRRGQEARLRCSPMKGHSHVYWYRQLPEEGLKFMVYLQKENIIDESGMPKERFSAEFPKEGPSILRIQQVVRGDSAAYFCASSPDRGGFTEAFFGQGTRLTVV.

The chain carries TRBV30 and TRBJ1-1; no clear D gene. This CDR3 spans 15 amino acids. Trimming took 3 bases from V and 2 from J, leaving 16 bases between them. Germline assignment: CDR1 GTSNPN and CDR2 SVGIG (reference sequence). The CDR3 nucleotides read TGTGCCTGGAGGGAGTGGCCCGCGGGTAACACTGAAGCTTTCTTT. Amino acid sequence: CAWREWPAGNTEAFF.

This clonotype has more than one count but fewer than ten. Here the CDR3 reads CASSLEAGHNPETQYF. DNA for the CDR3: TGTGCCAGCAGCTTAGAAGCGGGCCACAATCCAGAGACCCAGTACTTC. V and J are TRBV7-8 and TRBJ2-5; possible D gene TRBD2, 6 bases. The CDR3 loop spans 16 amino acids. Per the germline V gene, CDR1 is SGHVS and CDR2 is FQNEAQ. The V end lost 1 base, the J end lost 4 bases, and 16 bases lay between the germline ends. Variable domain in full (rest from reference TRBV7-8 and TRBJ2-5): GAGVSQSPRYKVAKRGQDVALRCDPISGHVSLFWYQQALGQGPEFLTYFQNEAQLDKSGLPSDRFFAERPEGSVSTLKIQRTQQEDSAVYLCASSLEAGHNPETQYFGPGTRLLVL.

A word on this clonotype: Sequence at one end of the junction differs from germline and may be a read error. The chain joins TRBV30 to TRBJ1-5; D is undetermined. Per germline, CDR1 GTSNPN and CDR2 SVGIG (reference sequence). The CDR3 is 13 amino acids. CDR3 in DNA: TGTGCCTGGAGTTCGGCGGGCGGGCAGCCCCAGAATTTT. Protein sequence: CAWSSAGGQPQNF.